Below are 25 T cell receptor beta chains sequenced from a single sample in a study of CD8+CD57+ T cells in acquired aplastic anemia. Those patients picked for sequencing had displayed CD8+CD57+ cell expansion on flow cytometry. The use of genomic DNA as template underpinned the TCR beta VDJ and CDR3 profiling. TCRdb analysed the reads with MiXCR anew, one entry per CDR3 protein. The data show hundreds of thousands of distinct CDR3 sequences, with approximately 33% seen just once and under 0.95% held by the top ten. The sequenced material came from sorted CD4+, CD8+, or CD8+CD57+ T cells (not recorded which) from PBMCs. These TCRs come from a human donor with aplastic anemia.

The chain carries TRBV25-1 and TRBJ1-2, with 11 bases fitting TRBD1. Germline V gene sequence: CDR1 MGHDK, CDR2 SYGVNS. CDR3 size: 15 residues. V shed 6 bases and J 6 bases; nucleotides not matched to a gene: 9. For the CDR3, the DNA is TGTGCCAGCAGAGACTCCGGGACAGGGGGTCATGGCTACACCTTC. It specifies CASRDSGTGGHGYTF.

The V call is TRBV5-1, the J call TRBJ1-5, with D unclear. The V end lost 0 bases, the J end lost 0 bases, and 7 bases lay between the germline ends. Germline CDR1 is SGHRS and CDR2 is YFSETQ. The CDR3 has 15 residues. CDR3 amino acids: CASSLDGISNQPQHF. For the CDR3, the DNA is TGCGCCAGCAGCTTGGATGGGATTAGCAATCAGCCCCAGCATTTT.

Only a few counts were recorded for this clonotype. V usage is TRBV29-1 and J usage is TRBJ2-7; possible D gene TRBD2, 5 bases. Germline CDR1 is SQVTM and CDR2 is ANQGSEA. The V end lost 4 bases, the J end lost 2 bases, and 9 bases lay between the germline ends. CDR3 length: 12 amino acids. CDR3 amino acids: CSVVAGAYEQYF. The CDR3 region has the DNA TGCAGCGTTGTGGCGGGTGCCTACGAGCAGTACTTC.

The V call is TRBV29-1, the J call TRBJ2-7, with D possibly called TRBD1 or TRBD2 (5 bases each). Germline CDR1 reads SQVTM; CDR2 reads ANQGSEA. V was pared by 5 bases and J by 5 bases, with 13 bases between. The length of the CDR3 is 12 residues. CDR3 loop: CSVPPGRHEQYF. CDR3 sequence (DNA): TGCAGCGTTCCGCCAGGGAGACACGAGCAGTACTTC.

This clonotype was observed at least ten times. The rearrangement joins TRBV7-3 to TRBJ1-2; D gene unclear. Germline V gene sequence: CDR1 SGHTA, CDR2 FQGTGA. The CDR3 length is 15 residues. The V end was cut by 5 bases, the J end by 8 bases, with 21 bases between. CDR3 protein: CASSPWGAEDDGYTF. DNA for the CDR3: TGTGCCAGCAGCCCATGGGGAGCCGAGGACGACGGCTACACCTTC. The variable domain in full, with the rest retrieved from reference TRBV7-3 and TRBJ1-2, is GAGVSQTPSNKVTEKGKYVELRCDPISGHTALYWYRQSLGQGPEFLIYFQGTGAADDSGLPNDRFFAVRPEGSVSTLKIQRTERGDSAVYLCASSPWGAEDDGYTFGSGTRLTVV.

In its sample, this clonotype was seen many times. The J gene is TRBJ2-5, the V gene TRBV10-3; D may match TRBD1 or TRBD2 (6 bases each). CDR3 length equals 14 residues. Deletions cut 6 bases from V and 1 base from J, with 12 bases between. CDR1 is ENHRY, CDR2 SYGVKD, per germline. The CDR3 sequence is CAISSEGGQETQYF. CDR3 nucleotide sequence: TGTGCCATCAGCTCTGAGGGGGGCCAAGAGACCCAGTACTTC.

This clonotype was detected many times. The chain is built from TRBV10-1 and TRBJ2-7; the D is unclear. CDR3 length equals 12 residues. V lost 3 bases and J 6 bases, leaving 9 bases between the germline ends. Germline CDR1 is WNHNN and CDR2 is SYGVQD (reference sequence). The CDR3 region has the DNA TGCGCCAGCAGTGAACGGTTCGCCGAGCAGTACTTC. Residues: CASSERFAEQYF.

To note about this clonotype: A read error is possible here, since a much larger clone lies one base away. The chain couples TRBV24-1 to TRBJ1-1; no clear D. Trimming took 5 bases from V and 4 from J, leaving 10 bases between them. Germline V gene data show CDR1 as KGHDR and CDR2 as SFDVKD. The CDR3 runs to 13 residues. In nucleotides, the CDR3 is TGTGCCACCAGTGTAGGGAGGAGCACTGAAGCTTTCTTT. This encodes CATSVGRSTEAFF.

This clonotype was seen only a few times. This chain uses TRBV11-2 with TRBJ2-1; D possibly uses TRBD1 or TRBD2 (6 bases each). This CDR3 has 17 residues. The germline V gene encodes CDR1 SGHAT and CDR2 FQNNGV. Trimming took off 5 bases at V and 0 bases at J, with 17 bases between the two ends. The chain's CDR3 is CASSLRGGESSYNEQFF. DNA for the CDR3: TGTGCCAGCAGCCTCAGGGGCGGGGAGAGCTCCTACAATGAGCAGTTCTTC.

The chain recombines TRBV19 with TRBJ2-1; no reliable D call. CDR3 length: 12 amino acids. V lost 1 base, J lost 6 bases, and 4 bases lay in between. Germline-derived CDR1 and CDR2 are LNHDA and SQIVND (reference sequence). The CDR3, as DNA: TGTGCCAGTAGTATAGCAGTCAATGAGCAGTTCTTC. As protein: CASSIAVNEQFF.

The V gene is TRBV4-3, the J gene TRBJ2-7; TRBD1 matches 9 bases. Germline V gene sequence: CDR1 LGHNA, CDR2 YSLEER. The CDR3 is 17 residues long. V was clipped by 0 bases and J by 4 bases; unmatched bases: 10. CDR3 sequence reads: CASSQDWRAGTGYEQYF. The CDR3 nucleotides read TGCGCCAGCAGCCAAGATTGGCGGGCAGGGACAGGGTACGAGCAGTACTTC.

This clonotype came up a few times. A much larger clone is a single base away; this may be a read error. The V and J genes are TRBV2 and TRBJ1-4, with 8 bases lining up with TRBD1. V gave up 8 bases and J gave up 16 bases; unmatched junction bases: 12. The CDR3 loop spans 12 amino acids. Germline V gene lookup returns CDR1 SNHLY and CDR2 FYNNEI. CDR3 residues: CASGWTGNDRFF. In DNA form, the CDR3 reads TGTGCCAGCGGTTGGACAGGGAACGACAGGTTTTTT.

This clonotype has at least ten counts. The V gene is TRBV19, the J gene TRBJ1-3; D not certain. Germline V CDR1 and CDR2: LNHDA, SQIVND (reference sequence). CDR3 size: 15 residues. The V and J ends lost 4 bases and 0 bases respectively, with 10 bases between them. In DNA form, the CDR3 reads TGTGCCAGTAGTAATGAAGTCGACTCTGGAAACACCATATATTTT. The encoded protein is CASSNEVDSGNTIYF.

The chain joins TRBV5-1 to TRBJ2-3; a weak D match, TRBD2 (5 bases). Deletions cut 0 bases from V and 5 bases from J, with 19 bases between. Germline V gene sequence: CDR1 SGHRS, CDR2 YFSETQ. The CDR3 length is 17 residues. The CDR3 coding sequence is TGCGCCAGCAGCTTGGCAACTAGTTTCACAGATCTAGATACGCAGTATTTT. Protein product: CASSLATSFTDLDTQYF.

As concerns this clonotype: One end of the junction varies from germline; a read error may be responsible. The chain employs TRBV25-1 and TRBJ1-6; D perhaps matches TRBD1 (5 bases). The germline V gene encodes CDR1 MGHDK and CDR2 SYGVNS. CDR3 length: 14 amino acids. CDR3 in DNA: TGTGCCAGCAGACAGACAGTGGATAATTCACCCCGCCACTTT. The encoded protein is CASRQTVDNSPRHF.

V is TRBV30 and J is TRBJ1-2; unclear D gene. Per the germline V gene, CDR1 is GTSNPN and CDR2 is SVGIG (reference sequence). The CDR3 is made up of 16 amino acids. V gave up 6 bases and J gave up 5 bases, with 25 bases separating them. The DNA of the CDR3 is TGTGCCTGCACGAAAGGGTCTATACTCCTGGGTTATGGCTACACCTTC. Residues: CACTKGSILLGYGYTF. Looking up the rest from reference TRBV30 and TRBJ1-2 gives the full variable domain: SQTIHQWPATLVQPVGSPLSLECTVEGTSNPNLYWYRQAAGRGLQLLFYSVGIGQISSEVPQNLSASRPQDRQFILSSKKLLLSDSGFYLCACTKGSILLGYGYTFGSGTRLTVV.

The chain couples TRBV10-3 to TRBJ2-7; 12 nucleotides match TRBD2. In germline, CDR1 is ENHRY, CDR2 SYGVKD. Trimming took 10 bases from V and 0 from J; bases not matched to a gene: 13. CDR3 length equals 17 residues. The DNA of the CDR3 is TGTGCCAGCACCAGTCCCGGGACTAGCGGGTCCTCCTACGAGCAGTACTTC. Amino acid sequence: CASTSPGTSGSSYEQYF.

This clonotype was detected a few times. The CDR3: CSVEPHPARSHYGYTF. In DNA form, the CDR3 reads TGCAGCGTTGAACCGCATCCGGCACGATCCCACTATGGCTACACCTTC. This rearrangement joins TRBV29-1 to TRBJ1-2, with D uncertain. The V and J ends lost 2 bases and 3 bases respectively, with 19 bases between them. CDR3 length: 16 residues. The germline V gene encodes CDR1 SQVTM and CDR2 ANQGSEA.

The chain has TRBV20-1 and TRBJ1-2, with TRBD1 identical over 8 bases. V was clipped by 5 bases and J by 5 bases; unmatched bases: 4. CDR1 and CDR2 from the germline V gene are DFQATT and SNEGSKA (reference sequence). The CDR3 contains 12 residues. The CDR3 region is CSAEDRDYGYTF. DNA of the CDR3: TGCAGTGCTGAGGACAGGGATTATGGCTACACCTTC.

This clonotype was picked up one time. The gene calls are TRBV6-1 and TRBJ2-3; 9 positions match TRBD2. The CDR3 has 18 amino acids. V gave up 2 bases and J gave up 7 bases; unmatched junction bases: 16. Per the germline V gene, CDR1 is MNHNS and CDR2 is SASEGT. CDR3 DNA: TGTGCCAGCAGTGAATCGGCGGGAGGGCCAGGAGGCGTATATACGCAGTATTTT. Translated, it gives CASSESAGGPGGVYTQYF.

The chain links TRBV25-1 to TRBJ2-7, with 8 bases fitting TRBD1. Trimming took 6 bases from V and 7 from J; bases not matched to a gene: 11. Germline CDR1 is MGHDK and CDR2 is SYGVNS. The CDR3 totals 14 residues. CDR3 sequence reads: CASRETGGSGEQYF. As DNA, the CDR3 is TGTGCCAGCAGAGAAACAGGGGGTTCGGGGGAGCAGTACTTC.

The chain carries TRBV9 and TRBJ2-7; tentatively, D is TRBD1 (5 bases). The length of the CDR3 is 15 residues. V was pared by 4 bases and J by 1 base, with 15 bases between. The germline V gene has CDR1 SGDLS and CDR2 YYNGEE. The CDR3 protein is CASSLVPGMSYEQYF. CDR3 bases: TGTGCCAGCAGCTTAGTCCCAGGGATGTCCTACGAGCAGTACTTC.

This clonotype has at least ten counts. V is TRBV15 and J is TRBJ2-1, with 7 bases lining up with TRBD1. Germline V gives CDR1 LNHNV, CDR2 YYDKDF (reference sequence). This CDR3 comprises 15 residues. The ends lost 1 base at V and 6 bases at J; junction bases unmatched: 6. The CDR3 nucleotides read TGTGCCACCAGCAGAGGGCAGGGGGTGTTCAATGAGCAGTTCTTC. The encoded protein is CATSRGQGVFNEQFF.

This clonotype was seen at least ten times. The CDR3 nucleotides are TGTGCCAGTAGACCACGCGGGACAGGGGGACGAAACACCATATATTTT. Amino acid sequence: CASRPRGTGGRNTIYF. The chain recombines TRBV19 with TRBJ1-3; 11 nucleotides align to TRBD1. V was pared by 6 bases and J by 5 bases, with 9 bases of the junction left unmatched. Germline V CDR1 and CDR2: LNHDA, SQIVND (reference sequence). The CDR3 length is 16 residues.

This chain connects TRBV24-1 to TRBJ1-1, with D possibly TRBD1 on 6 matching bases. The V end was cut by 1 base, the J end by 6 bases, with 20 bases between. CDR1 is KGHDR and CDR2 is SFDVKD in the germline V gene. This CDR3 spans 17 amino acids. CDR3 in DNA: TGTGCCACCAGTGATTTAGGGCCGGGAATGCCAGGGGCTGAAGCTTTCTTT. It yields the protein CATSDLGPGMPGAEAFF.